The clone carrying this TCR beta chain has more than one count but fewer than ten. Its antigen remains unknown. This record comes from a study of cytomegalovirus exposure and HLA in healthy donors. The J segment lost 4 bases and the V segment lost 0 bases, leaving 5 bases of the junction unmatched. CDR3 size: 14 residues. Germline V gene lookup returns CDR1 SQVTM and CDR2 ANQGSEA. The study's findings and limits: Associated with cytomegalovirus, according to the listing, were 150 to 200 TCR beta chains. Within a later analysis, the majority of CMV-associated TCR beta chains appeared HLA-restricted. Excluded were some V segments that proved indistinguishable, including TRBV6-2 and TRBV6-3.

PCR used 60 Vbeta primers and 13 Jbeta primers. Only in-frame clones appear in the TCRdb table, and some are missing; sequencing was by immunoSEQ multiplex PCR. The top ten clones hold 4.7% of a sample with around 160,000 clones, approximately 70% of them seen once. The receptor's source is a man aged 18 to 35 in good health and CMV-seropositive. The chain is built from TRBV29-1 and TRBJ1-2, with 7 positions matching TRBD1. The source material was PBMCs. In DNA form, the CDR3 reads TGCAGCGTTGAAGATAGCCCAGGGGGCTATGGCTACACCTTC. This encodes CSVEDSPGGYGYTF. Full variable domain (missing parts from reference TRBV29-1 and TRBJ1-2): SAVISQKPSRDICQRGTSLTIQCQVDSQVTMMFWYRQQPGQSLTLIATANQGSEATYESGFVIDKFPISRPNLTFSTLTVSNMSPEDSSIYLCSVEDSPGGYGYTFGSGTRLTVV.